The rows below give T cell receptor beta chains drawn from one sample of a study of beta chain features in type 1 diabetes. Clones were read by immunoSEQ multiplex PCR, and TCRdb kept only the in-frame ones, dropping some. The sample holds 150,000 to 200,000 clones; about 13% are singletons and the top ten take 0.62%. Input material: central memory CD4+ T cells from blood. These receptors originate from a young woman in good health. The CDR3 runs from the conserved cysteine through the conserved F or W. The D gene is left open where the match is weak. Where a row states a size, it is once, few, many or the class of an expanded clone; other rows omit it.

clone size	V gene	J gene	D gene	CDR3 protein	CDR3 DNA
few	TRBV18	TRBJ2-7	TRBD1	CASSPTGGASYEQYF	TGTGCCAGCTCACCGACAGGGGGCGCCTCCTACGAGCAGTACTTC
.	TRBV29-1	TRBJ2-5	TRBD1	CSGGQGQETQYF	TGCAGCGGAGGACAGGGGCAAGAGACCCAGTACTTC
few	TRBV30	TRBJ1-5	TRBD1	CAWSKGQLYQPQHF	TGTGCCTGGAGTAAGGGACAGCTTTATCAGCCCCAGCATTTT
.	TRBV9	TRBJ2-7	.	CASSVGGRAEQYF	TGTGCCAGCAGCGTAGGAGGGCGGGCCGAGCAGTACTTC
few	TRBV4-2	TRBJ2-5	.	CASSQDPGIRETQYF	TGTGCCAGCAGCCAAGATCCCGGGATACGGGAGACCCAGTACTTC
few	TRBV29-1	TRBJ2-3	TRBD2	CSVATRLADTDTQYF	TGCAGCGTTGCTACGAGACTAGCGGACACAGATACGCAGTATTTT
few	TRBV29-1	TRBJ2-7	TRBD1	CSARGQYEQYF	TGCAGCGCCCGGGGACAGTACGAGCAGTACTTC
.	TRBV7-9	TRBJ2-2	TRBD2	CASSLATSGSNTGELFF	TGTGCCAGCAGCTTAGCGACTAGCGGGAGTAACACCGGGGAGCTGTTTTTT
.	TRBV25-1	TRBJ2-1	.	CASSANTGTNEQFF	TGTGCCAGCAGTGCAAATACAGGGACCAATGAGCAGTTCTTC
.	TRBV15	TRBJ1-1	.	CATSRELKATEAFF	TGTGCCACCAGCAGAGAGTTGAAAGCTACTGAAGCTTTCTTT
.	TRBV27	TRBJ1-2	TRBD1	CASSRGQGSYGYTF	TGTGCCAGCAGCCGCGGACAGGGTAGCTATGGCTACACCTTC
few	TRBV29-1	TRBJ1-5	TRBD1	CSVGQGKDQPQHF	TGCAGCGTGGGACAGGGAAAGGACCAGCCCCAGCATTTT
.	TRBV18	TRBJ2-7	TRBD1	CASSPPRDRHEQYF	TGTGCCAGCTCACCACCACGGGACAGGCACGAGCAGTACTTC
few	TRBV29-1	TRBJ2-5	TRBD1	CSVSGQGRETQYF	TGCAGCGTTTCGGGACAGGGAAGAGAGACCCAGTACTTC
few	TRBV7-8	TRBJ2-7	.	CASSRTTPAYEQYF	TGTGCCAGCAGCCGGACTACTCCCGCCTACGAGCAGTACTTC
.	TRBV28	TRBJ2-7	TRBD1	CASRLGGHSYEQYF	TGTGCCAGCAGATTAGGGGGCCACTCCTACGAGCAGTACTTC